This entry concerns a single T cell receptor (beta chain). Its matching antigen is unknown. The protocol was immunoSEQ multiplex PCR, while the TCRdb copy is restricted to in-frame clones and leaves out a portion. The sample carries about 2.2 million clones, around 93% recorded once. This sample stems from a study of shared clonotypes between healthy human individuals. About the research overall: For every donor, three CD4 naive, three CD4 memory, two CD8 naive and one CD8 memory plates were used.

CD45RO-negative, CCR7-selected cells formed the naive CD8 fraction, which excluded terminally differentiated effector memory CD45RA+ cells. Germline V gene data show CDR1 as MNHEY and CDR2 as SMNVEV (reference sequence). The CDR3 length is 16 residues. J was trimmed by 7 bases and V by 1 base; bases with no gene match: 9. Regarding the study as a whole: Around 4.7% was the fraction of naive CD4 clonotypes found shared across several donors.

The origin of this receptor is a man between 18 and 29 years old in good health. Some clones in this sample may be carry-over from other donors' samples. The source material was naive CD8+ T cells from PBMCs. The V gene is TRBV27, the J gene TRBJ1-4, with 7 bases matching TRBD1. CDR3 sequence (DNA): TGTGCCAGCAGTTTATTATCCCGCAGGGGGGTTGAAAAACTGTTTTTT. Its translation: CASSLLSRRGVEKLFF.